Each of the 24 T cell receptor beta chains below was sequenced from the same sample in a study of blood T cells in healthy people across ages. A second PCR of 7 to 11 cycles used a sample-barcoded 5' primer and a J-beta primer mix. MiXCR was run by TCRdb on the 5' RACE reads, yielding one entry per CDR3 protein. The sample lists roughly 800,000 distinct CDR3 sequences; 40% to 65% were seen once. Material for sequencing was blood. These receptors were obtained from a man at least 80 years old in good health.

This clonotype has only a few counts. The chain uses TRBV5-5 and TRBJ1-2, with 9 bases fitting TRBD1. Germline V gives CDR1 SGHKS, CDR2 YYEKEE (reference sequence). This CDR3 has 17 residues. V lost 0 bases and J lost 2; bases outside the gene matches: 8. The CDR3 DNA reads TGTGCCAGCAGCTTGGATTGGACAGGGGTATCCAACTATGGCTACACCTTC. Translating gives CASSLDWTGVSNYGYTF.

The chain couples TRBV7-9 to TRBJ1-6; D ambiguous. The V gene's germline CDR1 is SEHNR and CDR2 FQNEAQ (reference sequence). The CDR3 runs to 18 residues. The ends were cut back, 3 bases at V and 0 bases at J, with 15 bases in the middle. This CDR3 is CASSFPTSPSSYNSPLHF. The CDR3 DNA sequence: TGTGCCAGCAGCTTTCCGACTAGTCCCAGCTCCTATAATTCACCCCTCCACTTT. Variable domain in full (rest from reference TRBV7-9 and TRBJ1-6): DTGVSQNPRHKITKRGQNVTFRCDPISEHNRLYWYRQTLGQGPEFLTYFQNEAQLEKSRLLSDRFSAERPKGSFSTLEIQRTEQGDSAMYLCASSFPTSPSSYNSPLHFGNGTRLTVT.

J is TRBJ1-5 and V is TRBV18, with a tentative D call TRBD1 (5 bases). The germline CDR1 and CDR2 sequences are KGHSH and LQKENI. The CDR3 extends over 16 amino acids. V was pared by 0 bases and J by 1 base, with 10 bases between. This CDR3 is CASSPPGRTSNQPQHF. CDR3 nucleotides: TGTGCCAGCTCACCACCTGGCAGGACAAGCAATCAGCCCCAGCATTTT.

Only a few counts were recorded for this clonotype. J is TRBJ2-5 and V is TRBV7-2; 13 bases match TRBD2. With the DNA end fitting TRBJ2-7 better, the J assignment may be wrong. Germline V gene data show CDR1 as SGHTA and CDR2 as FQGNSA. This CDR3 spans 17 amino acids. CDR3: CASSLMGGGLAGDEQYF. The CDR3 DNA sequence: TGTGCCAGCAGCTTAATGGGTGGCGGACTAGCGGGAGACGAGCAGTACTTC.

This clonotype came up a few times. This chain connects TRBV2 to TRBJ2-1; 8 nucleotides line up with TRBD2. V shed 0 bases and J 4 bases; nucleotides not matched to a gene: 8. Per germline, CDR1 SNHLY and CDR2 FYNNEI. The CDR3 has 17 residues. The CDR3 bases are TGTGCCAGCAGTGAAGCGATGGCTAGCGGGTGGTACAATGAGCAGTTCTTC. Translation gives CASSEAMASGWYNEQFF. Full variable domain (outside the CDR3, taken from reference TRBV2 and TRBJ2-1): EPEVTQTPSHQVTQMGQEVILRCVPISNHLYFYWYRQILGQKVEFLVSFYNNEISEKSEIFDDQFSVERPDGSNFTLKIRSTKLEDSAMYFCASSEAMASGWYNEQFFGPGTRLTVL.

This sequence joins TRBV6-2 or TRBV6-3 and TRBJ2-4; TRBD1 might be the D (5 bases). The J call is uncertain, as TRBJ2-5 better fits the DNA end. Germline V gene lookup returns CDR1 MNHEY and CDR2 SVGEGT. The CDR3 is made up of 13 amino acids. The CDR3 loop is CASSDDSIQTQYF. The CDR3 nucleotides read TGTGCCAGCAGTGACGACAGCATTCAGACCCAGTACTTC.

The chain recombines TRBV3-1 with TRBJ2-1; D is unclear. Trimming took off 4 bases at V and 3 bases at J, with 13 bases between the two ends. This CDR3 is built from 15 residues. The V gene's germline CDR1 is LGHDT and CDR2 YNNKEL (reference sequence). The CDR3, as DNA: TGTGCCAGCAGCCGAGATGGAAATGTCTACAATGAGCAGTTCTTC. Its protein is CASSRDGNVYNEQFF.

This clonotype turned up a few times. V and J are TRBV2 and TRBJ2-7; TRBD1 agrees at 7 bases. Germline V gene data show CDR1 as SNHLY and CDR2 as FYNNEI. This CDR3 has 14 amino acids. V shed 11 bases and J 0 bases; nucleotides not matched to a gene: 10. This chain's CDR3 is CAGKGQLSSYEQYF. The CDR3, as DNA: TGTGCCGGAAAGGGACAGTTGAGCTCCTACGAGCAGTACTTC.

The chain employs TRBV6-1 and TRBJ1-2, with D possibly being TRBD1 (5 bases). The CDR3 sequence is 13 residues long. Germline V gene lookup returns CDR1 MNHNS and CDR2 SASEGT. As DNA, the CDR3 is TGTGCAAACGGAGCGGTTCGGTCAGGGGGCTACACCTTC. Its translation is CANGAVRSGGYTF.

The chain has TRBV12-3 or TRBV12-4 and TRBJ2-7; D may be TRBD2 (6 bases). V gave up 2 bases and J gave up 7 bases, with 15 bases separating them. This CDR3 contains 14 residues. The CDR3 DNA reads TGTGCCAGCAGTTTATTGGGGGGAGGTCTGGAGCAGTACTTC. Amino acid sequence: CASSLLGGGLEQYF.

This clonotype was detected a few times. J is TRBJ2-1 and V is TRBV29-1, with TRBD2 as a possible D gene (5 bases). V lost 3 bases to trimming and J lost 8 bases, with 11 bases between them. The CDR3 loop spans 12 amino acids. The V gene's germline CDR1 is SQVTM and CDR2 ANQGSEA. The DNA for the CDR3 is TGCAGCGTTGAGAGCCCCGGGGATGAGCAGTTCTTC. This sequence encodes CSVESPGDEQFF.

This sequence joins TRBV7-9 and TRBJ2-5; D remains unclear. The last part of the DNA fits TRBJ2-7 better; the J call may be wrong. Germline CDR1 reads SEHNR; CDR2 reads FQNEAQ (reference sequence). CDR3 length: 12 residues. For the CDR3, the DNA is TGTGCCAGCAGCTTAAAAGTTGGCGAGCAGTACTTC. It codes for CASSLKVGEQYF.

The chain links TRBV2 to TRBJ2-7; 8 bases are shared with TRBD1. This CDR3 is built from 14 residues. The germline gives CDR1 SNHLY, CDR2 FYNNEI. With 3 bases clipped from V and 0 bases from J, the junction kept 1 base outside the gene matches. The DNA of the CDR3 is TGTGCCAGCAGTGACGGGACAGGCTCCTACGAGCAGTACTTC. Its protein is CASSDGTGSYEQYF. Full variable domain (outside the CDR3, taken from reference TRBV2 and TRBJ2-7): EPEVTQTPSHQVTQMGQEVILRCVPISNHLYFYWYRQILGQKVEFLVSFYNNEISEKSEIFDDQFSVERPDGSNFTLKIRSTKLEDSAMYFCASSDGTGSYEQYFGPGTRLTVT.

This clonotype was counted a few times. The rearrangement links TRBV29-1 to TRBJ1-2, with 7 nucleotides matching TRBD1. The germline CDR1 and CDR2 sequences are SQVTM and ANQGSEA. The trim removed 3 bases at V and 6 bases at J, leaving 10 bases unmatched. This CDR3 region has 14 residues. For the CDR3, the DNA is TGCAGCGTTGAGAGTCAGGAGGGGGCCAATGGCTACACCTTC. It codes for CSVESQEGANGYTF.

The V call is TRBV6-6, the J call TRBJ2-1, with 8 positions matching TRBD2. The V gene's germline CDR1 is MNHNY and CDR2 SVGAGI (reference sequence). After removal of 7 bases from V and 7 bases from J, the junction contained 9 bases not matched to a gene. The CDR3 is 14 residues long. This CDR3 is CASIQGLGVNEQFF. The CDR3 DNA reads TGTGCCAGCATCCAGGGACTAGGGGTTAATGAGCAGTTCTTC.

This chain joins TRBV12-3 or TRBV12-4 and TRBJ1-5, with D hard to call. This CDR3 comprises 11 residues. The V end lost 6 bases, the J end lost 9 bases, and 9 bases lay between the germline ends. CDR3: CASSPGGPQHF. As DNA, the CDR3 is TGTGCCAGCAGCCCCGGTGGGCCCCAGCATTTT.

This clonotype has just a few counts. This chain links TRBV7-3 with TRBJ2-6, with 10 bases fitting TRBD2. Losses at the gene ends were 3 bases for V and 1 base for J; bases not matched to a gene: 6. Germline CDR1 is SGHTA and CDR2 is FQGTGA. The CDR3 contains 18 residues. The DNA for the CDR3 is TGTGCCAGCAGCTTGCTCCCTAGCGGGAGTTCTGGGGCCAACGTCCTGACTTTC. Translated, it gives CASSLLPSGSSGANVLTF.

This clonotype was detected only a few times. The J gene is TRBJ2-5, the V gene TRBV18, with no clear D. The J call may be wrong; the DNA end is better matched by TRBJ2-7. CDR3 length: 13 residues. Germline V gene data show CDR1 as KGHSH and CDR2 as LQKENI. The DNA of the CDR3 is TGTGCCAGCTCAACGCCCCGTATAGGCGAGCAGTACTTC. Translation gives CASSTPRIGEQYF.

The chain links TRBV29-1 to TRBJ2-7, with D perhaps matching TRBD2 (7 bases). Trimming removed 6 bases from V and 4 bases from J, with 19 bases in between. Germline lookup yields CDR1 SQVTM and CDR2 ANQGSEA. This CDR3 has 14 amino acids. Here the CDR3 DNA reads TGCAGCGTCGTCAGGGTCGCGGGGGCATACGAGCAGTACTTC. Translation: CSVVRVAGAYEQYF.

The gene calls are TRBV2 and TRBJ1-2; 9 nucleotides align to TRBD1. The CDR3 has 15 residues. V dropped 4 bases and J dropped 8; count of bases not matched to a gene: 11. The germline CDR1 and CDR2 sequences are SNHLY and FYNNEI. The CDR3 DNA is TGTGCCAGCAGTGGACCGGGACAGGGAGTCCGGGGCTACACCTTC. Its translation is CASSGPGQGVRGYTF. Variable domain in full (rest from reference TRBV2 and TRBJ1-2): EPEVTQTPSHQVTQMGQEVILRCVPISNHLYFYWYRQILGQKVEFLVSFYNNEISEKSEIFDDQFSVERPDGSNFTLKIRSTKLEDSAMYFCASSGPGQGVRGYTFGSGTRLTVV.

This clonotype was picked up a small number of times. The chain couples TRBV13 to TRBJ2-3, with D possibly TRBD2 on 6 matching bases. The CDR3 consists of 14 residues. Germline assignment: CDR1 PRHDT and CDR2 FYEKMQ (reference sequence). Trimming took 5 bases from V and 2 from J, leaving 11 bases between them. The DNA for the CDR3 is TGTGCCAGCAGCGCCCGGGACTTCACAGATACGCAGTATTTT. Its protein is CASSARDFTDTQYF.

The rearrangement joins TRBV7-2 to TRBJ2-3, with 11 bases fitting TRBD2. Per germline, CDR1 SGHTA and CDR2 FQGNSA. This CDR3 spans 16 amino acids. The ends lost 5 bases at V and 0 bases at J; junction bases unmatched: 4. CDR3 sequence: CTSSLRLAGSTDTQYF. CDR3 sequence (DNA): TGTACCAGCAGCCTTCGACTAGCGGGAAGCACAGATACGCAGTATTTT.

This clonotype was seen only a few times. V usage is TRBV6-5 and J usage is TRBJ2-5; 8 bases line up with TRBD1. Germline V lookup: CDR1 MNHEY, CDR2 SVGAGI. The CDR3 totals 15 residues. V trimming: 2 bases; J trimming: 11 bases; junction bases outside the gene matches: 13. This chain's CDR3 is CASSYLRTGTGEQYF. Here the CDR3 DNA reads TGTGCCAGCAGTTACCTCCGGACAGGGACCGGTGAGCAGTACTTC.

This clonotype was picked up a small number of times. The chain is built from TRBV12-3 or TRBV12-4 and TRBJ2-4, with 12 bases lining up with TRBD2. The closer fit of TRBJ2-7 to the DNA end suggests the J call may be wrong. The CDR3 runs 14 residues. CDR3 sequence reads: CASTLAGGPGEQYF. The DNA for the CDR3 is TGTGCCAGCACCCTAGCGGGAGGGCCTGGCGAGCAGTACTTC.